The clone carrying this TCR beta chain was detected a few times. Its antigen is as yet unknown. One end of the junction is discordant with germline, which a read error may explain. The sample is drawn from a study of cytomegalovirus exposure and HLA in healthy donors. CDR1 and CDR2 (germline): SSHAT, FNYEAQ (reference sequence). The CDR3 spans 15 residues. A multiplex PCR was run with 60 Vbeta primers and 13 Jbeta primers. This table comes from immunoSEQ multiplex PCR, and its TCRdb copy is limited to in-frame clones, with some not included. Here the sample spans roughly 89,000 clones, roughly 81% being singletons. Findings of the study overall: Some highly shared sequence variants likely arose as a pipeline artifact. Among the most significant clusters, several appeared linked to common viral pathogens in a later analysis. Researchers left out some V segments, among them TRBV6-2 and TRBV6-3, as indistinguishable. With further analysis later on, most CMV-associated TCR beta chains appeared HLA-restricted.

This TCR came from a woman aged 30 to 39 in good health and CMV-seronegative. The sequenced material came from PBMCs. The rearrangement joins TRBV7-7 to TRBJ2-7; the D gene is possibly TRBD2 (6 bases). CDR3 bases: TGTGCTAGCAGCCCCGGGACTTGGGGGTCGGACGAGCAGTACTTC. It encodes CASSPGTWGSDEQYF.